What follows are 18 T cell receptor beta chains derived from one specimen sequenced in a study of sequential checkpoint blockade in melanoma. TCRdb's table, derived via immunoSEQ multiplex PCR, lists solely in-frame clones and lacks some. The table lists 19,000 or so clones, more than 60% of them singletons, with approximately 20% in the top ten. Treatment reported: randomized to nivolumab then ipilimumab (arm A) or the reverse (arm B). Sequencing used CD8+ T cells sorted from blood (inferred from file names), obtained from a patient given nivolumab and ipilimumab in sequence. The receptors were sampled from a human donor with melanoma.

V and J are TRBV7-9 and TRBJ1-1, with D unresolved. V was trimmed by 5 bases and J by 6 bases, leaving 10 bases between them. CDR1 is SEHNR, CDR2 FQNEAQ, per germline (reference sequence). CDR3 length equals 12 residues. The chain's CDR3 is CASSPWAAEAFF. CDR3 coding DNA: TGTGCCAGCAGCCCTTGGGCAGCTGAAGCTTTCTTT.

This clone appeared a few times. CDR3 region: CASSLALIEGPSSGYTF. CDR3 bases: TGCGCCAGCAGCTTGGCCCTTATTGAGGGCCCGTCTAGTGGCTACACCTTC. The J gene is TRBJ1-2, the V gene TRBV5-1; no clear D gene. CDR1 and CDR2 from the germline V gene are SGHRS and YFSETQ. This CDR3 has 17 residues. V gave up 0 bases and J gave up 7 bases, with 22 bases separating them.

This rearrangement joins TRBV27 to TRBJ1-5; weak D call: TRBD1 (6 bases). The CDR3 covers 16 residues. Germline assignment: CDR1 MNHEY and CDR2 SMNVEV (reference sequence). V lost 5 bases to trimming and J lost 5 bases, with 19 bases between them. The CDR3: CASSPITGLGDQPQHF. CDR3 sequence (DNA): TGTGCCAGCAGTCCCATCACAGGGTTGGGGGATCAGCCCCAGCATTTT.

This clone was detected only a few times. V gene TRBV4-3 combines with J gene TRBJ2-1; 8 bases map to TRBD2. Germline CDR1 is LGHNA and CDR2 is YSLEER. After removal of 0 bases from V and 7 bases from J, the junction contained 8 bases not matched to a gene. The CDR3 runs to 16 residues. Here the CDR3 DNA reads TGCGCCAGCAGCCAAGAACCCCCGGGGGGGCTTAATGAGCAGTTCTTC. It codes for CASSQEPPGGLNEQFF.

The rearrangement uses TRBV9 and TRBJ2-1; a possible D gene is TRBD2 (6 bases). The length of the CDR3 is 15 residues. In germline, CDR1 is SGDLS, CDR2 YYNGEE. V lost 0 bases and J lost 8, with 15 bases in between. The CDR3 DNA follows: TGTGCCAGCAGCGTAGATGGCGGGGAAGTGTATGAGCAGTTCTTC. It codes for CASSVDGGEVYEQFF.

The chain links TRBV9 to TRBJ2-2; 10 bases map to TRBD1. The CDR3 totals 16 residues. V lost 4 bases to trimming and J lost 10 bases; unmatched junction nucleotides: 13. Looked up from germline, CDR1 is SGDLS and CDR2 is YYNGEE. The CDR3 protein is CASSQGQGGYIQELFF. For the CDR3, the DNA is TGTGCCAGCAGCCAAGGACAGGGGGGGTACATCCAGGAGCTGTTTTTT.

The rearrangement joins TRBV2 to TRBJ2-7; D is unclear. V lost 10 bases and J 2 bases, leaving 9 bases between the germline ends. The CDR3 has 11 residues. The germline gives CDR1 SNHLY, CDR2 FYNNEI. For the CDR3, the DNA is TGTGCCACCCGGTGGGCCTACGAGCAGTACGTC. Translation gives CATRWAYEQYV.

This chain links TRBV7-9 with TRBJ2-3, with 8 bases matching TRBD2. CDR3 size: 14 residues. Per the germline V gene, CDR1 is SEHNR and CDR2 is FQNEAQ (reference sequence). With 8 bases clipped from V and 6 bases from J, the junction kept 10 bases outside the gene matches. For the CDR3, the DNA is TGTGCCAGCGCCTTGGGCGGGGGGCCGGATACGCAGTATTTT. Protein product: CASALGGGPDTQYF.

Only one count was recorded for this clone. The V gene is TRBV28, the J gene TRBJ2-1, with unresolved D. V was shortened by 5 bases and J by 7 bases, with 3 bases between the two germline ends. This CDR3 is built from 10 residues. The germline V gene has CDR1 MDHEN and CDR2 SYDVKM. The CDR3 nucleotides read TGTGCCAGCAGTCTTAATGAGCAGTTCTTC. It translates to CASSLNEQFF.

This chain uses TRBV10-2 with TRBJ2-7; 7 bases match TRBD2. This CDR3 has 15 residues. Losses at the gene ends were 10 bases for V and 2 bases for J; bases not matched to a gene: 14. CDR1 and CDR2 (germline): WSHSY, SAAADI. The CDR3 loop reads CATRGFGRWAYEQYV. CDR3 coding DNA: TGCGCCACCCGAGGTTTCGGGAGGTGGGCCTACGAGCAGTACGTC.

This clone has more than one count but fewer than ten. This rearrangement joins TRBV7-8 to TRBJ2-7; D ambiguous. The CDR3 length is 16 residues. CDR1 and CDR2 from the germline V gene are SGHVS and FQNEAQ. Trimming shortened V by 2 bases and J by 0 bases, and 14 bases separated the two germline ends. As DNA, the CDR3 is TGTGCCAGCAGCTTATCTCAACAGCATCGCTCCTACGAGCAGTACTTC. Encoded protein: CASSLSQQHRSYEQYF.

This sequence joins TRBV27 and TRBJ2-2; D is undetermined. The CDR3 sequence is 12 residues long. Germline V CDR1 and CDR2: MNHEY, SMNVEV (reference sequence). V lost 9 bases to trimming and J lost 1 base, with 6 bases between them. CDR3 DNA: TGTGCCAGTTTCGGGAACACCGGGGAGCTGTTTTTT. Protein sequence: CASFGNTGELFF.

The rearrangement links TRBV4-3 to TRBJ2-3, with D perhaps TRBD2 (6 bases). V shed 1 base and J shed 6 bases, with 17 bases lying between them. Germline V gene lookup returns CDR1 LGHNA and CDR2 YSLEER. This CDR3 has 16 residues. CDR3 region: CASSQGVLRETDTQYF. The CDR3 region has the DNA TGCGCCAGCAGCCAAGGGGTACTGCGGGAAACCGATACGCAGTATTTT.

Written as DNA, the CDR3 is TGTGCCAGCAGCTTAATCGGAGAGACCCAGTACTTC. Its protein product is CASSLIGETQYF. This chain links TRBV7-3 with TRBJ2-5; D unclear. Trimming stripped 1 base from V and 4 bases from J, with 4 bases between. The CDR3 loop spans 12 amino acids. Per germline, CDR1 SGHTA and CDR2 FQGTGA.

The J gene is TRBJ2-3, the V gene TRBV2, with TRBD2 identical over 9 bases. CDR1 SNHLY and CDR2 FYNNEI come from the germline V gene. Trimming cost V 4 bases and J 5 bases; bases outside gene matches: 13. This CDR3 is built from 17 residues. The CDR3 here is CASSGERSGGWGDTQYF. The CDR3 DNA reads as TGTGCCAGCAGTGGAGAGAGAAGCGGGGGGTGGGGAGATACGCAGTATTTT. Full variable domain (rest looked up from reference TRBV2 and TRBJ2-3): EPEVTQTPSHQVTQMGQEVILRCVPISNHLYFYWYRQILGQKVEFLVSFYNNEISEKSEIFDDQFSVERPDGSNFTLKIRSTKLEDSAMYFCASSGERSGGWGDTQYFGPGTRLTVL.

The chain combines TRBV20-1 with TRBJ2-7, with D hard to call. Germline V gives CDR1 DFQATT, CDR2 SNEGSKA (reference sequence). V dropped 3 bases and J dropped 5 bases, with 8 bases sitting between them. The CDR3 covers 11 residues. This chain's CDR3 is CSARLGHEQYF. CDR3 coding DNA: TGCAGTGCTAGGCTTGGCCACGAGCAGTACTTC.

This chain joins TRBV4-3 and TRBJ2-1; 11 bases map to TRBD2. This CDR3 region has 15 residues. The J segment lost 9 bases and the V segment lost 3 bases, leaving 7 bases of the junction unmatched. CDR1 and CDR2 (germline): LGHNA, YSLEER. Here the CDR3 reads CASSQNSGGAFEQFF. DNA of the CDR3: TGCGCCAGCAGCCAGAATAGCGGGGGGGCTTTTGAGCAGTTCTTC.

This chain joins TRBV2 and TRBJ2-1, with 7 bases aligning to TRBD2. The germline V gene encodes CDR1 SNHLY and CDR2 FYNNEI. The CDR3 runs 12 residues. V was clipped by 8 bases and J by 8 bases; unmatched bases: 6. CDR3 nucleotide sequence: TGTGCCAGCCGGGACTACATAGATGAGCAGTTCTTC. It yields the protein CASRDYIDEQFF.